The rows below give T cell receptor beta chains drawn from one sample of a study of CD8 T cells in Susac syndrome. Using its own MiXCR run on the immunoSEQ multiplex PCR reads, TCRdb lists one record per CDR3 protein. The table records 140,000 to 150,000 distinct CDR3 sequences, around 94% of them present only once. Sequencing used CD4+ T cells from PBMCs. The source of these receptors is a human donor in good health. Both conserved end residues are part of each CDR3. Each record gives: clone size, D gene, J gene, V gene, CDR3 protein, CDR3 DNA. The D gene is left open where the match is weak. Clone size is given for some rows only: seen once, a few or many times, or a class if the clone is expanded.

>NA|NA|TRBJ1-1|TRBV27
CASSSTTVNTEAFF
TGTGCCAGCAGTTCTACTACGGTGAACACTGAAGCTTTCTTT
>NA|NA|TRBJ1-3|TRBV7-8
CASSFGFSGNTIYF
TGTGCCAGCAGCTTTGGTTTCTCTGGAAACACCATATATTTT
>NA|TRBD1|TRBJ1-2|TRBV2
CASSTGTHGYTF
TGTGCCAGCTCGACAGGGACCCATGGCTACACCTTC
>NA|NA|TRBJ1-4|TRBV20-1
CSAREDGATNEKLFF
TGCAGTGCTAGAGAAGACGGTGCAACTAATGAAAAACTGTTTTTT
>NA|TRBD2|TRBJ2-5|TRBV28
CASSFTSGRETQYF
TGTGCCAGCAGTTTTACTAGCGGGAGGGAGACCCAGTACTTC
>NA|TRBD1|TRBJ2-3|TRBV5-4
CASSVLQGGPTDTQYF
TGTGCCAGCAGCGTCTTACAGGGGGGACCCACAGATACGCAGTATTTT
>once|TRBD1|TRBJ1-2|TRBV7-3
CASSSTGVEGGYTF
TGTGCCAGCAGCTCTACAGGGGTCGAAGGGGGCTACACCTTC
>NA|NA|TRBJ2-3|TRBV6-1
CASKAAGSRDTQYF
TGTGCCAGCAAGGCGGCGGGAAGCAGGGATACGCAGTATTTT
>NA|NA|TRBJ2-1|TRBV29-1
CSVLRQSDNEQFF
TGCAGCGTTTTGAGGCAGTCCGACAATGAGCAGTTCTTC
>NA|TRBD1|TRBJ2-3|TRBV20-1
CSASGTGGYDTQYF
TGCAGTGCTAGTGGGACAGGGGGCTACGATACGCAGTATTTT
>NA|TRBD2|TRBJ2-1|TRBV6-6
CASSPTSGSSYNEQFF
TGTGCCAGCAGTCCCACTAGCGGGAGCTCCTACAATGAGCAGTTCTTC
>NA|NA|TRBJ1-5|TRBV30
CAWNRELGQPQHF
TGTGCCTGGAACCGGGAGTTAGGGCAGCCCCAGCATTTT
>NA|NA|TRBJ2-5|TRBV15
CATSRGSEGLETQYF
TGTGCCACCAGCAGAGGGTCTGAGGGGCTAGAGACCCAGTACTTC
>NA|NA|TRBJ1-1|TRBV29-1
CSVVLPHRATEAFF
TGCAGCGTTGTACTCCCCCACAGGGCCACTGAAGCTTTCTTT
>once|NA|TRBJ2-7|TRBV2
CASSFGGVYEQYF
TGTGCCAGCAGTTTCGGCGGGGTTTACGAGCAGTACTTC
>NA|NA|TRBJ2-2|TRBV11-3
CASSLGSLTGELFF
TGTGCCAGCAGCTTGGGGAGTTTAACCGGGGAGCTGTTTTTT
>NA|TRBD2|TRBJ2-1|TRBV12-5
CASGSRTSGSDEQFF
TGTGCTAGTGGTTCCCGGACTAGCGGGAGCGATGAGCAGTTCTTC
>NA|TRBD1|TRBJ2-7|TRBV9
CASSPLTGGTYEQYF
TGTGCCAGCAGCCCGCTGACAGGGGGTACCTACGAGCAGTACTTC
>NA|TRBD2|TRBJ2-5|TRBV4-2
CASSLGLATYQETQYF
TGTGCCAGCAGCCTGGGACTAGCGACATACCAAGAGACCCAGTACTTC
>NA|NA|TRBJ2-3|TRBV20-1
CSARDYWRVLDRDTDTQYF
TGCAGTGCTAGAGATTACTGGCGAGTATTGGACCGGGACACAGATACGCAGTATTTT
>NA|TRBD2|TRBJ2-1|TRBV19
CASSPFGTSGNNEQFF
TGTGCCAGTAGTCCTTTCGGGACTAGCGGTAACAATGAGCAGTTCTTC
>once|NA|TRBJ2-2|TRBV6-1
CASSEAFTGELFF
TGTGCCAGCAGTGAAGCGTTCACCGGGGAGCTGTTTTTT
>NA|TRBD1|TRBJ1-2|TRBV10-3
CATARDRGRGYTF
TGTGCCACCGCCCGGGACAGGGGGCGAGGCTACACCTTC
>NA|NA|TRBJ2-6|TRBV30
CAWGSSGANVLTF
TGTGCCTGGGGGAGCTCTGGGGCCAACGTCCTGACTTTC
>NA|NA|TRBJ2-1|TRBV7-9
CASSYLFLPLGNEQFF
TGTGCCAGCAGCTACCTCTTCCTACCGCTAGGCAATGAGCAGTTCTTC
>NA|TRBD1|TRBJ2-1|TRBV12-3/TRBV12-4
CASSPDRDNEQFF
TGTGCCAGCAGCCCAGACAGGGACAATGAGCAGTTCTTC
>NA|TRBD1|TRBJ1-1|TRBV30
CACNRGPTEAFF
TGTGCCTGCAACAGGGGCCCCACTGAAGCTTTCTTT
>NA|NA|TRBJ1-2|TRBV24-1
CATSDPDRHYGYTF
TGTGCCACCAGTGACCCAGACAGGCACTATGGCTACACCTTC
>NA|TRBD1|TRBJ1-1|TRBV30
CAWRLTGDTEAFF
TGTGCCTGGAGATTGACAGGGGACACTGAAGCTTTCTTT
>NA|NA|TRBJ2-5|TRBV7-6
CASSQSGISQETQYF
TGTGCCAGCAGCCAGTCGGGGATCTCTCAAGAGACCCAGTACTTC
>NA|TRBD1|TRBJ2-2|TRBV5-8
CASSLIQGAFTGELFF
TGTGCCAGCAGCTTGATACAGGGGGCGTTCACCGGGGAGCTGTTTTTT
>NA|NA|TRBJ2-2|TRBV5-1
CASSSDGWTGELFF
TGCGCCAGCAGCTCGGACGGCTGGACCGGGGAGCTGTTTTTT
>NA|NA|TRBJ2-7|TRBV2
CASSAQWNEQYF
TGTGCCAGCAGCGCCCAATGGAACGAGCAGTACTTC
>NA|NA|TRBJ1-5|TRBV30
CAWRAGTGQPQHF
TGTGCCTGGAGAGCAGGGACCGGTCAGCCCCAGCATTTT
>NA|NA|TRBJ1-1|TRBV2
CASSEAFMNTEAFF
TGTGCCAGCAGTGAAGCGTTTATGAACACTGAAGCTTTCTTT
>NA|NA|TRBJ2-3|TRBV29-1
CSVEPQGTGTDTQYF
TGCAGCGTTGAACCTCAGGGAACAGGCACAGATACGCAGTATTTT
>NA|NA|TRBJ1-4|TRBV3-1
CASSLRAQREKLFF
TGTGCCAGCAGCCTCCGGGCCCAGAGGGAAAAACTGTTTTTT
>NA|TRBD2|TRBJ2-3|TRBV27
CASSSRTSGSADTQYF
TGTGCCAGCAGTTCACGGACTAGCGGGAGTGCAGATACGCAGTATTTT
>NA|NA|TRBJ2-5|TRBV7-7
CASSLSTGGGGGETQYF
TGTGCCAGCAGCTTATCCACTGGGGGAGGAGGTGGAGAGACCCAGTACTTC
>NA|NA|TRBJ2-7|TRBV10-3
CATAGPQSYEQYF
TGTGCCACCGCGGGGCCCCAGTCCTACGAGCAGTACTTC
>NA|NA|TRBJ1-1|TRBV12-3/TRBV12-4
CASGRADGTPGGFYF
TGTGCCAGCGGACGGGCTGATGGGACACCTGGGGGCTTCTACTTT
>NA|NA|TRBJ2-5|TRBV24-1
CATSDWGVQETQYF
TGTGCCACCAGTGATTGGGGGGTACAAGAGACCCAGTACTTC
>NA|NA|TRBJ1-2|TRBV27
CASSFGGTYGGYTF
TGTGCCAGCAGTTTTGGGGGGACCTATGGTGGCTACACCTTC
>NA|NA|TRBJ2-3|TRBV6-2/TRBV6-3
CASSFRGGPDTQYF
TGTGCCAGCAGTTTTAGGGGTGGCCCAGATACGCAGTATTTT
>NA|TRBD1|TRBJ2-2|TRBV12-3/TRBV12-4
CATGTGIGELFF
TGTGCCACCGGGACAGGGATAGGGGAGCTGTTTTTT
>NA|TRBD2|TRBJ2-7|TRBV2
CASSDGSGSSYEQYF
TGTGCCAGCAGTGACGGTAGCGGGAGCTCCTACGAGCAGTACTTC
>once|TRBD1|TRBJ2-7|TRBV20-1
CSARDLIQGSSYEQYF
TGCAGTGCTAGAGATCTAATACAGGGGAGCTCCTACGAGCAGTACTTC
>NA|NA|TRBJ1-2|TRBV11-2
CASSLGGSGDRWNGYTF
TGTGCCAGCAGCTTAGGAGGTTCGGGAGATCGGTGGAATGGCTACACCTTC